Presented here are 10 T cell receptor beta chains from one specimen sequenced in a study of shared clonotypes between healthy human individuals. The data were produced by immunoSEQ multiplex PCR, yet TCRdb's version contains in-frame clones alone and is incomplete. This sample has 2,500,000 or so clones, with approximately 90% found just once. Sequencing input: naive CD4+ T cells sorted from blood. Subset indicated: CD45RA+ positively selected. Receptors originate from a man between 18 and 35 years old in good health.

The rearrangement joins TRBV6-5 to TRBJ1-6, with no clear D. V was trimmed by 2 bases and J by 7 bases, leaving 9 bases between them. The CDR3 extends over 14 amino acids. The germline CDR1 and CDR2 sequences are MNHEY and SVGAGI. CDR3 sequence reads: CASSYRSQNSPLHF. For the CDR3, the DNA is TGTGCCAGCAGTTACCGAAGCCAGAATTCACCCCTCCACTTT.

The chain uses TRBV7-3 and TRBJ2-5; D unresolved. V was pared by 2 bases and J by 1 base, with 11 bases between. The germline V gene has CDR1 SGHTA and CDR2 FQGTGA. There are 15 residues in the CDR3. The CDR3 DNA follows: TGTGCCAGCAGCTTAGCGGTAACAGTCCAAGAGACCCAGTACTTC. Translating gives CASSLAVTVQETQYF.

The sample holds one count of this clone. The chain is built from TRBV27 and TRBJ1-5; D ambiguous. The germline gives CDR1 MNHEY, CDR2 SMNVEV (reference sequence). This CDR3 is 13 amino acids long. The V and J ends lost 2 bases and 4 bases respectively, with 6 bases between them. The CDR3 region has the DNA TGTGCCAGCAGTTTACAGAGAAATCAGCCCCAGCATTTT. This codes for CASSLQRNQPQHF.

The rearrangement uses TRBV30 and TRBJ1-6; 7 bases match TRBD1. The CDR3 has 13 amino acids. In germline, CDR1 is GTSNPN, CDR2 SVGIG (reference sequence). V shed 3 bases and J 8 bases; nucleotides not matched to a gene: 4. The CDR3: CAWSPGTDSPLHF. DNA for the CDR3: TGTGCCTGGAGCCCCGGGACAGATTCACCCCTCCACTTT.

The chain uses TRBV10-3 and TRBJ2-2; 9 nucleotides align to TRBD2. V shed 4 bases, J shed 7 bases, and the junction held 10 bases outside the gene matches. The germline V gene has CDR1 ENHRY and CDR2 SYGVKD. This CDR3 spans 16 amino acids. The CDR3: CAISALAGGPGGELFF. CDR3 DNA: TGTGCCATCAGTGCCCTGGCGGGAGGGCCGGGCGGGGAGCTGTTTTTT.

The V gene is TRBV19, the J gene TRBJ2-5; D not certain. The CDR3 has 11 amino acids. Germline V gives CDR1 LNHDA, CDR2 SQIVND (reference sequence). Between the trimmed V and J ends, which lost 9 bases and 5 bases, there was a span of 10 bases. The CDR3 coding sequence is TGTGCCAGCAGACGTGGGGAGACCCAGTACTTC. This codes for CASRRGETQYF.

The chain uses TRBV7-6 and TRBJ1-6; D not resolved. The V gene lost 3 bases and the J gene lost 9 bases, with 9 bases spanning the gap. The CDR3 covers 13 residues. The V gene's germline CDR1 is SGHVS and CDR2 FNYEAQ. The CDR3 DNA is TGTGCCAGCAGCTTTGACAAAACTTCACCCCTCCACTTT. Protein sequence: CASSFDKTSPLHF. Combining the CDR3 with reference TRBV7-6 and TRBJ1-6 gives the whole variable domain GAGVSQSPRYKVTKRGQDVALRCDPISGHVSLYWYRQALGQGPEFLTYFNYEAQQDKSGLPNDRFSAERPEGSISTLTIQRTEQRDSAMYRCASSFDKTSPLHFGNGTRLTVT.

The table lists this clone with a few counts. The CDR3 region has the DNA TGTGCCATCAGTGGGCAGTCGAACACTGAAGCTTTCTTT. Residues: CAISGQSNTEAFF. The chain joins TRBV10-3 to TRBJ1-1; no firm D call. V was clipped by 4 bases and J by 1 base, with 7 bases between them. Germline CDR1 is ENHRY and CDR2 is SYGVKD. CDR3 length equals 13 residues.

This chain uses TRBV7-8 with TRBJ2-2; 9 bases match TRBD1. This CDR3 contains 17 residues. The J segment lost 1 base and the V segment lost 1 base, leaving 4 bases of the junction unmatched. Germline V gene lookup returns CDR1 SGHVS and CDR2 FQNEAQ. The CDR3 region has the DNA TGTGCCAGCAGCTTAGGCCGGGACAGGGTGAACACCGGGGAGCTGTTTTTT. It is translated as CASSLGRDRVNTGELFF.

V is TRBV7-8 and J is TRBJ1-5; TRBD1 matches at 9 bases. CDR3 length equals 18 residues. V lost 4 bases to trimming and J lost 0 bases; unmatched junction nucleotides: 10. From germline, CDR1 is SGHVS and CDR2 FQNEAQ. In nucleotides, the CDR3 is TGTGCCAGCAGCTCATCGGGACAGGGTTTTGGTAGCAATCAGCCCCAGCATTTT. Translating gives CASSSSGQGFGSNQPQHF.